This T cell receptor beta chain was observed in a study of CD8 T cells in Susac syndrome. In the multiple sclerosis control group, patients were treatment-naive and had stable or active relapsing-remitting disease. Between the trimmed V and J ends, which lost 8 bases and 11 bases, there was a span of 15 bases. Germline CDR1 MGHDK, CDR2 SYGVNS. There are 11 residues in the CDR3. With random hexamers, reverse transcription was performed on about 0.5 to 1 ug of RNA. The CDR3 of TCR beta was amplified by immunoSEQ multiplex PCR across 54 Vbeta and 13 Jbeta. TCRdb called the immunoSEQ multiplex PCR reads again in MiXCR, with one record for every CDR3 protein. The repertoire holds 77,000 or so distinct CDR3 sequences, with approximately 94% as singletons.

The specimen sequenced was CD8+ T cells from PBMCs. The rearrangement uses TRBV25-1 and TRBJ1-1; possible D gene TRBD1, 6 bases. The receptor comes from a human donor with multiple sclerosis. CDR3 in DNA: TGTGCCAGCGGTGGGGGGCAAGGGGCTTTCTTT. Translated: CASGGGQGAFF.